Detailed here is one T cell receptor beta chain. Second-dose intervals near 4 or 12 weeks were combined. Assay: immunoSEQ multiplex PCR; the TCRdb copy retains only in-frame clones and omits some. The sample records about 120,000 clones, about 86% being singletons. The data are from a study of T cell responses to AZD1222 COVID-19 vaccine. Trimming left V 0 bases short and J 5 bases short, with 11 bases between. The CDR3 has 14 residues. Germline values: CDR1 MNHEY, CDR2 SMNVEV (reference sequence). This chain uses TRBV27 with TRBJ2-7; possibly TRBD1 for D (6 bases). The receptor was derived from an adult who received the AZD1222 COVID-19 vaccine. The input for sequencing was peripheral blood, taken 28 days after the second AZD1222 dose. The CDR3 DNA reads TGTGCCAGCAGTTTATCAGCTGGGGGCGACGAGCAGTACTTC. Its protein product is CASSLSAGGDEQYF.